The rows below give T cell receptor beta chains drawn from one sample of a study of blood T cell repertoires in COVID-19. Produced via immunoSEQ multiplex PCR; TCRdb's table is partial and in-frame only. The sample includes around 73,000 clones, around 81% of them seen just once. The sample taken for sequencing was peripheral blood. These receptors were taken from a human donor in a cohort sampled during active COVID-19. CDR3s include the opening cysteine and the closing phenylalanine or tryptophan. The order of the fields is V gene, J gene, D gene, CDR3 protein. A D gene is named only where the DNA matches it firmly.

TRBV6-6	TRBJ2-7	NA	CASSYLDSSSYEQYF
TRBV5-1	TRBJ2-1	TRBD1	CASSLAGGIYNEQFF
TRBV7-2	TRBJ2-7	NA	CASSLQGRGEYEQYF
TRBV28	TRBJ2-1	NA	CASSLTAGGGNEQFF
TRBV3-1/TRBV3-2	TRBJ2-7	NA	CASSLGGREQYF
TRBV9	TRBJ1-6	NA	CASSPSGQGNNSPLHF
TRBV9	TRBJ2-3	TRBD2	CASSVGGSGGAQDTQYF
TRBV10-3	TRBJ2-4	TRBD1	CAISGTGFENIQYF
TRBV10-3	TRBJ1-2	TRBD1	CAISRTGDRGPTNYGYTF
TRBV5-1	TRBJ2-1	TRBD2	CASSSAGGYNEQFF
TRBV6-5	TRBJ1-6	TRBD1	CASSYGFRGTDSPLHF
TRBV15	TRBJ2-1	TRBD2	CATTRLSGGPRFF
TRBV4-2	TRBJ1-1	TRBD1	CASSPQTGRGAEAFF
TRBV7-9	TRBJ2-3	TRBD2	CASSAFIAGPTDTQYF
TRBV14	TRBJ2-7	NA	CASSQDRAQISYEQYF
TRBV18	TRBJ2-3	TRBD1	CASSRTGSTDTQYF
TRBV2	TRBJ1-5	NA	CASSVNGASNQPQHF
TRBV5-4	TRBJ2-7	NA	CASSLRGLGSYEQYF
TRBV28	TRBJ2-7	NA	CASSLSLRGSVYEQYF
TRBV19	TRBJ1-2	NA	CASSATGSYGYTF
TRBV5-6	TRBJ2-2	TRBD2	CASSLELAENTGELFF
TRBV7-9	TRBJ2-5	TRBD2	CASSQRRAGGAGETQYF
TRBV7-2	TRBJ1-1	NA	CASSYSGGDRRRTEAFF
TRBV10-3	TRBJ2-1	TRBD2	CAISEAGGYNEQFF
TRBV5-5	TRBJ2-6	NA	CASSFNSGANVLTF